This entry is about one T cell receptor (beta chain). What it binds is not known. The data are from a study of T cells in Graves' hyperthyroidism and ophthalmopathy. Using RNA transcripts as the source, TCR beta CDR3 regions were amplified. The TCR CDR3 was amplified in a first-round RT-PCR using the HTBI primer set. From the multiplex PCR reads, TCRdb called clonotypes with MiXCR, one entry per CDR3 protein. The sample consists of 300,000 to 400,000 distinct CDR3 sequences, over 20% of them appearing once. V shed 8 bases, J shed 2 bases, and the junction held 6 bases outside the gene matches. This CDR3 contains 15 residues. Germline CDR1 reads MNHEY; CDR2 reads SMNVEV (reference sequence). Study-level findings and limits: Within blood appeared most thyroid clonotypes that had expanded above 0.001.

The TCR sequence derives from a woman aged 50 to 65 with Graves' hyperthyroidism. The sample was blood. This chain links TRBV27 with TRBJ2-7; 13 bases map to TRBD2. The CDR3 DNA sequence: TGTGCCAGCTCCTGGACTAGCGGGAGAGCCTACGAGCAGTACTTC. As protein: CASSWTSGRAYEQYF.